This T cell receptor beta chain is from a study of blood T cell repertoires in COVID-19. In the study overall: Collection of acute and convalescent COVID-19 samples took place in the United States, Italy and Spain.

Everyone who took part was 18 to 89 years old, and they came from 24 US areas. Clinical history as reported by participants underpinned cohort assignment. Donors in Cohort 3 counted as recovered after two negative PCRs, clearance, or symptom resolution. Clones were sequenced by immunoSEQ multiplex PCR, and TCRdb holds only the in-frame ones, with some missing. The sample lists hundreds of thousands of clones, roughly 84% occurring once. This sequence was found in a middle-aged woman who had recovered from COVID-19. Sequenced sample: PBMCs or T cells enriched from blood (not recorded which).

The CDR3: CASSPRQVGQPQHF. DNA of the CDR3: TGTGCCAGCAGCCCTCGACAGGTAGGGCAGCCCCAGCATTTT. The chain links TRBV3-1 (or the pseudogene TRBV3-2) to TRBJ1-5; TRBD1 is a possible D gene (6 bases). The CDR3 extends over 14 amino acids. Germline V lookup: CDR1 LGHDT, CDR2 YNNKEL (reference sequence). The ends were cut back, 4 bases at V and 7 bases at J, with 14 bases in the middle.